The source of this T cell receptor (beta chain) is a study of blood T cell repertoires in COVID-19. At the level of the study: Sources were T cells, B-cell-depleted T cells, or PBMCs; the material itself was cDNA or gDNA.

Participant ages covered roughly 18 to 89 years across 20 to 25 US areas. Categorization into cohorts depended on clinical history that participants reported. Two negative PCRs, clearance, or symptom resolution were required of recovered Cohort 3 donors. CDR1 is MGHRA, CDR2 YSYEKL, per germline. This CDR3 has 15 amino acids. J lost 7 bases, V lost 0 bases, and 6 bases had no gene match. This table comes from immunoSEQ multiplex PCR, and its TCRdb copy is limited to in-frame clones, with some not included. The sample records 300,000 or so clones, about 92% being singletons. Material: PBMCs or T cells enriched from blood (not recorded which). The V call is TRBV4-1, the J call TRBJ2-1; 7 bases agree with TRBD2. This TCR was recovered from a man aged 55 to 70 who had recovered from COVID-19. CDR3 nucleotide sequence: TGCGCCAGCAGCCAAGAGAAGACTAGCAGTAATGAGCAGTTCTTC. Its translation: CASSQEKTSSNEQFF.